The 9 T cell receptor beta chains below were found in one sample sequenced in a study of shared clonotypes between healthy human individuals. Data came from immunoSEQ multiplex PCR; TCRdb stores just in-frame clones and leaves some out. This table has fewer than 600,000 clones, approximately 77% appearing once. The sequenced sample was PBMCs. The receptor source for this set is a woman in her thirties or forties in good health. Some clones in this sample may be carry-over from other donors' samples.

This rearrangement joins TRBV30 to TRBJ2-7, with 10 bases identical to TRBD2. With 1 base clipped from V and 2 bases from J, the junction kept 2 bases outside the gene matches. Germline V gene sequence: CDR1 GTSNPN, CDR2 SVGIG (reference sequence). The CDR3 is 14 amino acids. Written as DNA, the CDR3 is TGTGCCTGGAGTGCCCTAGCGGGAGCCTACGAGCAGTACTTC. This encodes CAWSALAGAYEQYF.

The V and J genes are TRBV10-2 and TRBJ2-7, with D possibly TRBD1 on 6 matching bases. From germline, CDR1 is WSHSY and CDR2 SAAADI. V lost 10 bases and J 0 bases, leaving 13 bases between the germline ends. The CDR3 consists of 13 residues. CDR3 amino acids: CATRDTDSYEQYF. The DNA of the CDR3 is TGCGCCACCCGGGACACCGACTCCTACGAGCAGTACTTC.

This clone was counted many times. This chain links TRBV5-1 with TRBJ2-3, with TRBD2 matching over 9 bases. The CDR3 consists of 17 residues. Germline V gene lookup returns CDR1 SGHRS and CDR2 YFSETQ. The trim removed 2 bases at V and 2 bases at J, leaving 9 bases unmatched. The CDR3 reads CASSFDLAGTHTDTQYF. The CDR3, as DNA: TGCGCCAGCAGCTTCGACCTAGCGGGAACTCACACAGATACGCAGTATTTT.

The CDR3 sequence: CASSLGGQLDHEQYF. The CDR3 DNA follows: TGTGCCAGCAGCTTGGGGGGGCAGCTTGATCACGAGCAGTACTTC. The genes are TRBV5-5 and TRBJ2-7, with a possible D match to TRBD1 (6 bases). V lost 0 bases, J lost 5 bases, and 15 bases lay in between. Germline CDR1 and CDR2: SGHKS and YYEKEE (reference sequence). The CDR3 has 15 amino acids.

This clone was counted between two and nine times. J is TRBJ2-5 and V is TRBV20-1; 7 bases align to TRBD1. CDR3 length: 11 amino acids. J lost 4 bases, V lost 7 bases, and 3 bases had no gene match. The V gene's germline CDR1 is DFQATT and CDR2 SNEGSKA (reference sequence). The CDR3 protein is CSVYRGETQYF. As DNA, the CDR3 is TGCAGTGTCTACAGGGGAGAGACCCAGTACTTC.

V gene TRBV5-8 combines with J gene TRBJ2-1, with 8 bases identical to TRBD1. The CDR3 runs to 14 residues. Germline CDR1 reads SGHTS; CDR2 reads YDEGEE. Trimming removed 5 bases from V and 5 bases from J; junction bases left unmatched: 6. In DNA, the CDR3 is TGTGCCAGCAGTTCAGACAGGGGTGACAATGAGCAGTTCTTC. Amino acids: CASSSDRGDNEQFF.

The rearrangement uses TRBV4-3 and TRBJ1-5; the D is unclear. This CDR3 comprises 17 residues. CDR1 is LGHNA and CDR2 is YSLEER in the germline V gene. Trimming left V 0 bases short and J 1 base short, with 13 bases between. The CDR3 DNA follows: TGCGCCAGCAGCCAAGATTGGGGAAGGGAGAGCAATCAGCCCCAGCATTTT. It yields the protein CASSQDWGRESNQPQHF.

There are a few counts of this clone. This sequence joins TRBV7-2 and TRBJ2-7, with TRBD2 matching 13 bases. In germline, CDR1 is SGHTA, CDR2 FQGNSA. The V and J ends lost 5 bases and 0 bases, in that order; junction bases with no gene match: 7. The CDR3 is 17 amino acids. CDR3 in DNA: TGTGCCAGCAGCGGGACTAGCGGGGACTTAGTCTCCTACGAGCAGTACTTC. Translated: CASSGTSGDLVSYEQYF.

The gene calls are TRBV15 and TRBJ2-7; D remains ambiguous. This CDR3 is 8 amino acids long. The V gene's germline CDR1 is LNHNV and CDR2 YYDKDF (reference sequence). In nucleotides, the CDR3 is TGTGCCACCACCCTGTGGAAGGTC. Translated, it gives CATTLWKV.